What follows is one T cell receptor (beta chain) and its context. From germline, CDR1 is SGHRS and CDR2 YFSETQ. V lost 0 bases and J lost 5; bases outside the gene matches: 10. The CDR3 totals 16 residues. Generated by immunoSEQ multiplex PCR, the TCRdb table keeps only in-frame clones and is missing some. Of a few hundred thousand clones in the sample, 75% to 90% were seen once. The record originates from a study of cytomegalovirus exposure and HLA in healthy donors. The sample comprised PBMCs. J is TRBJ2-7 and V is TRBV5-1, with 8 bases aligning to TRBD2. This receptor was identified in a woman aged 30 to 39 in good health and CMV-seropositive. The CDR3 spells CASSLETGTRVHEQYF. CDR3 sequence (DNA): TGCGCCAGCAGCTTGGAGACCGGGACTAGGGTCCACGAGCAGTACTTC.